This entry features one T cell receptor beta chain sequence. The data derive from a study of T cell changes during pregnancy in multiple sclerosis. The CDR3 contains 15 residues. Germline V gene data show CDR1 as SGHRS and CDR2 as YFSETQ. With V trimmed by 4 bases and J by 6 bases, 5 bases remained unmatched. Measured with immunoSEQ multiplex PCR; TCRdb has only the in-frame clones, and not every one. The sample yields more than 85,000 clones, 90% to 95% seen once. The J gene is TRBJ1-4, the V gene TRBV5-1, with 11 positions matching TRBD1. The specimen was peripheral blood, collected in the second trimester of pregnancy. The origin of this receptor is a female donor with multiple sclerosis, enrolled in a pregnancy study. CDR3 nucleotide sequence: TGCGCCAGCAGCGGGACAGGGGGAGGGCATGAAAAACTGTTTTTT. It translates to CASSGTGGGHEKLFF.